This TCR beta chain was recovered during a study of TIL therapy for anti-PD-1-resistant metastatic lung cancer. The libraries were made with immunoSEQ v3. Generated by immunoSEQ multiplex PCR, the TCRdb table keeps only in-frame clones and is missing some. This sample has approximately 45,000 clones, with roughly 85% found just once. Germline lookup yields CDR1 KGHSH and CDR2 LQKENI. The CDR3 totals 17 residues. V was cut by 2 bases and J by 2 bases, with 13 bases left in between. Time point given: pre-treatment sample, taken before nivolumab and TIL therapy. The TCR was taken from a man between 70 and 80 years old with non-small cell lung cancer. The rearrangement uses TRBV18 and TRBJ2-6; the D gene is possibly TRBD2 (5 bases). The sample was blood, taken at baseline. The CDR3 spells CASSPTRESTGANVLTF. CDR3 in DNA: TGTGCCAGCTCACCAACGAGGGAGAGCACTGGGGCCAACGTCCTGACTTTC.